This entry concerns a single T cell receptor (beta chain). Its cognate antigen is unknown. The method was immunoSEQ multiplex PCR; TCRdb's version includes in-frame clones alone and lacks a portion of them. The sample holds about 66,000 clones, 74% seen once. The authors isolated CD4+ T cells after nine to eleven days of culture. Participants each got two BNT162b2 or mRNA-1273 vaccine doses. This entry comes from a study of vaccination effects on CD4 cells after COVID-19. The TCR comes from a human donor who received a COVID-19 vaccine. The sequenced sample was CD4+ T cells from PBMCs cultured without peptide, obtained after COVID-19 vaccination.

The CDR3 reads CASSYSGTGVNV. DNA of the CDR3: TGTGCCAGCAGTTACTCAGGGACAGGGGTGAACGTC. The rearrangement joins TRBV6-6 to TRBJ2-7, with 10 bases aligning to TRBD1. From germline, CDR1 is MNHNY and CDR2 SVGAGI (reference sequence). The length of the CDR3 is 12 residues.